This TCR beta chain was documented in a study of blood T cell repertoires in COVID-19. Data came from immunoSEQ multiplex PCR; TCRdb stores just in-frame clones and leaves some out. The sample contains approximately 180,000 clones, 89% of which appear only once. The length of the CDR3 is 17 residues. Germline CDR1 MGHDK, CDR2 SYGVNS. Trimming stripped 2 bases from V and 2 bases from J, with 18 bases between. The clonotype comes from a woman in her forties with acute COVID-19. The rearrangement uses TRBV25-1 and TRBJ2-5; D is undetermined. Specimen: PBMCs or T cells enriched from blood (not recorded which). The CDR3 spells CASSEPHPTDAQETQYF. The CDR3 DNA reads TGTGCCAGCAGTGAACCCCACCCTACAGACGCTCAAGAGACCCAGTACTTC.